The 9 T cell receptor beta chains given below trace back to one sample, sequenced in a study of cytomegalovirus exposure and HLA in healthy donors. A multiplex PCR was run with 60 Vbeta primers and 13 Jbeta primers. TCRdb's table, derived via immunoSEQ multiplex PCR, lists solely in-frame clones and lacks some. Of around 100,000 clones in the sample, around 66% were seen once. Material for sequencing was PBMCs. Receptors originate from a woman aged 45-60 years in good health and CMV-seronegative.

The chain joins TRBV2 to TRBJ2-1; 14 bases are a match to TRBD2. Germline values: CDR1 SNHLY, CDR2 FYNNEI. The CDR3 spans 21 residues. V shed 0 bases and J 7 bases; nucleotides not matched to a gene: 17. The CDR3, as DNA: TGTGCCAGCAGTGAAGCGGGCACCGGGACTAGCGGGGGTTACCTTTATAATGAGCAGTTCTTC. Its protein product is CASSEAGTGTSGGYLYNEQFF. The full variable domain, rest sourced from reference TRBV2 and TRBJ2-1, is EPEVTQTPSHQVTQMGQEVILRCVPISNHLYFYWYRQILGQKVEFLVSFYNNEISEKSEIFDDQFSVERPDGSNFTLKIRSTKLEDSAMYFCASSEAGTGTSGGYLYNEQFFGPGTRLTVL.

The genes are TRBV27 and TRBJ2-1, with 7 bases that match TRBD1. V gave up 5 bases and J gave up 3 bases; unmatched junction bases: 10. The CDR3 has 16 residues. Germline V CDR1 and CDR2: MNHEY, SMNVEV (reference sequence). DNA for the CDR3: TGTGCCAGCAGTCTCCAGGGGACAGTAAACTACAATGAGCAGTTCTTC. This translates into CASSLQGTVNYNEQFF.

The gene calls are TRBV5-5 and TRBJ2-7, with 10 bases aligning to TRBD1. This CDR3 has 16 residues. The V gene's germline CDR1 is SGHKS and CDR2 YYEKEE (reference sequence). J lost 0 bases, V lost 4 bases, and 7 bases had no gene match. CDR3 nucleotides: TGTGCCAGCAGCAGACCGGGACAGGGGTCCTCCTACGAGCAGTACTTC. The encoded protein is CASSRPGQGSSYEQYF.

The rearrangement uses TRBV18 and TRBJ1-2; D not certain. This CDR3 comprises 12 residues. Per germline, CDR1 KGHSH and CDR2 LQKENI. The ends were cut back, 3 bases at V and 8 bases at J, with 10 bases in the middle. In DNA form, the CDR3 reads TGTGCCAGCTCACCCGACAAGGCCGGCTACACCTTC. This gives the protein CASSPDKAGYTF.

V and J are TRBV10-1 and TRBJ2-2, with TRBD1 as a possible D gene (6 bases). Germline V gene data show CDR1 as WNHNN and CDR2 as SYGVQD (reference sequence). This CDR3 has 14 residues. Trimming took off 6 bases at V and 3 bases at J, with 11 bases between the two ends. In nucleotides, the CDR3 is TGCGCCAGCAGCCCGGACAGTCACACCGGGGAGCTGTTTTTT. It yields the protein CASSPDSHTGELFF.

The chain links TRBV7-2 to TRBJ1-2; 7 nucleotides line up with TRBD1. The CDR3 is made up of 16 amino acids. Germline-derived CDR1 and CDR2 are SGHTA and FQGNSA. J gave up 4 bases and V 1 base, and 9 bases lay outside the gene matches. The CDR3 region has the DNA TGTGCCAGCAGCTTAGATGGGACAGTGGCCCTCTATGGCTACACCTTC. It is translated as CASSLDGTVALYGYTF.

V and J are TRBV4-3 and TRBJ2-5; D is perhaps TRBD1 (7 bases). CDR3 size: 14 residues. CDR1 is LGHNA and CDR2 is YSLEER in the germline V gene. Trimming cost V 2 bases and J 5 bases, with 12 bases left between them. The CDR3 DNA reads TGCGCCAGCAGCCAACAGGGGGAGGATGAGACCCAGTACTTC. Translating it yields CASSQQGEDETQYF.

The table lists this clone with a few counts. Other nucleotide sequences from this sample produce the same CDR3. The chain carries TRBV7-7 and TRBJ2-5, with a tentative D call TRBD2 (5 bases). Trimming stripped 2 bases from V and 2 bases from J, with 9 bases between. This CDR3 contains 14 residues. From germline, CDR1 is SSHAT and CDR2 FNYEAQ (reference sequence). CDR3 DNA sequence: TGTGCCAGCAGCTTAATGTCGGGGCAAGAGACCCAGTACTTC. Translation gives CASSLMSGQETQYF. Together with reference TRBV7-7 and TRBJ2-5, the CDR3 gives the full variable domain: GAGVSQSPRYKVTKRGQDVTLRCDPISSHATLYWYQQALGQGPEFLTYFNYEAQPDKSGLPSDRFSAERPEGSISTLTIQRTEQRDSAMYRCASSLMSGQETQYFGPGTRLLVL.

This clone was seen more than once but under ten times. The chain couples TRBV10-3 to TRBJ2-3; 8 positions agree with TRBD2. Germline assignment: CDR1 ENHRY and CDR2 SYGVKD. The CDR3 is 16 amino acids. V shed 3 bases, J shed 4 bases, and the junction held 9 bases outside the gene matches. The CDR3 loop reads CAISESGGLDPDTQYF. CDR3 nucleotide sequence: TGTGCCATCAGTGAATCCGGGGGACTAGACCCAGATACGCAGTATTTT.